This T cell receptor (beta chain) was identified during a study of cytomegalovirus exposure and HLA in healthy donors. Whole-study results and caveats: Overall, 164 TCR beta chains were annotated as cytomegalovirus-associated. The finding came from a later analysis; first-cohort TCR clusters tended to co-occur in the 110 or so validation repertoires.

This table comes from immunoSEQ multiplex PCR, and its TCRdb copy is limited to in-frame clones, with some not included. The sample carries about 110,000 clones, 88% recorded once. CDR1 and CDR2 from the germline V gene are WSHSY and SAAADI. CDR3 length: 13 residues. Losses at the gene ends were 6 bases for V and 1 base for J; bases not matched to a gene: 2. Comments on this clone: Its cognate antigen is unknown.

The TCR comes from a woman between 18 and 29 years old in good health and CMV-seropositive. This chain joins TRBV10-2 and TRBJ1-1, with TRBD1 matching 7 bases. The sample comprised PBMCs. As DNA, the CDR3 is TGCGCCAGCAGCAGACAGGGGAACACTGAAGCTTTCTTT. Its translation is CASSRQGNTEAFF.